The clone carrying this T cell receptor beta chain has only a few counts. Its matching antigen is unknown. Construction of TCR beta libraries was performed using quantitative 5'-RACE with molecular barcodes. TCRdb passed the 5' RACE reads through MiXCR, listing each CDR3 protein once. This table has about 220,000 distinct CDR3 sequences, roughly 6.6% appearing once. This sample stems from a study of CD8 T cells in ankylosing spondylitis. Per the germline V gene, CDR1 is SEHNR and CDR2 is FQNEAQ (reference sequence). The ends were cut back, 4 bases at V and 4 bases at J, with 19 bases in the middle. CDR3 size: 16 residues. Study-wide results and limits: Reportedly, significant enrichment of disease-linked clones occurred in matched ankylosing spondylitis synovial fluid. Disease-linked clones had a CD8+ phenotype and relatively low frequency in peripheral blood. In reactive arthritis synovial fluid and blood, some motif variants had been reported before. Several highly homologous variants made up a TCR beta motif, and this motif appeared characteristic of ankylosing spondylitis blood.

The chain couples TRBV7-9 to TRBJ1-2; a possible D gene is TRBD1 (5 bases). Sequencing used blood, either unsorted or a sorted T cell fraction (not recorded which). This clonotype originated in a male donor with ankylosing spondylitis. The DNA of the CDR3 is TGTGCCAGCAGCTCGCTCGACACGAAAGGGGCCTATGGCTACACCTTC. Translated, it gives CASSSLDTKGAYGYTF.